These T cell receptor beta chains were read from a single sample in a study of blood T cell repertoires in COVID-19. Here immunoSEQ multiplex PCR was the method, and the copy in TCRdb shows in-frame clones only, minus some. The data show 93,000 or so clones, around 92% seen once. The sample consisted of peripheral blood. These receptor sequences come from a woman in her sixties with acute or convalescent COVID-19. CDR3s include the opening cysteine and the closing phenylalanine or tryptophan. Each record gives: clone size, J gene, V gene, D gene, CDR3 DNA, CDR3 protein. D genes are given only for firm matches. Where a row states a size, it is once, few, many or the class of an expanded clone; other rows omit it.

NA TRBJ1-5 TRBV27 NA TGTGCCAGCAGTTTCGGGGGCAATCAGCCCCAGCATTTT CASSFGGNQPQHF
NA TRBJ1-1 TRBV2 NA TGTGCCAGCAGTGAAGGGCCTCCTGCTTTCTTT CASSEGPPAFF
NA TRBJ2-3 TRBV6-5 TRBD2 TGTGCCAGCACCGCGGGAGGGCTTCCAGATACGCAGTATTTT CASTAGGLPDTQYF
few TRBJ1-1 TRBV13 TRBD1 TGTGCCAGCAGCTCCCGACAGGGACTCACTGAAGCTTTCTTT CASSSRQGLTEAFF
NA TRBJ1-1 TRBV7-8 TRBD1 TGTGCCAGCAGTTTTGGACAGGCGAACACTGAAGCTTTCTTT CASSFGQANTEAFF
NA TRBJ1-2 TRBV13 NA TGTGCCAGCAGCTTTGCAAGGGGCGGCTACACCTTC CASSFARGGYTF
NA TRBJ2-1 TRBV7-3 TRBD2 TGTGCCAGCAGCACGCCGATCGGATCGGGGGGTGAGCAGTTCTTC CASSTPIGSGGEQFF
NA TRBJ1-2 TRBV5-1 TRBD1 TGCGCCAGCAGTCACGCCACAGGGGATCCCAACTATGGCTACACCTTC CASSHATGDPNYGYTF
NA TRBJ1-2 TRBV19 TRBD1 TGTGCCAGTAGTGACCGGACAGGACAACTTTATGGCTACACCTTC CASSDRTGQLYGYTF
NA TRBJ1-4 TRBV4-2 NA TGTGCCAGCAGCCAAGAAGGGGGTTCCAATAAAAAACTGTTTTTT CASSQEGGSNKKLFF
NA TRBJ1-1 TRBV14 NA TGTGCCAGCAGTCGCGTTTATGGAGTCACTGAAGCTTTCTTT CASSRVYGVTEAFF
NA TRBJ1-1 TRBV4-2 NA TGTGCCAGCAGCCAAGACAAGAACACTGAAGCTTTCTTT CASSQDKNTEAFF
NA TRBJ1-1 TRBV3-1/TRBV3-2 NA TGTGCCAGCAGCCCCCTGAGGGTTGCTGAAGCTTTCTTT CASSPLRVAEAFF
NA TRBJ2-1 TRBV3-1/TRBV3-2 TRBD2 TGTGCCAGCAACCGGGGGGGAAACTCCTACAATGAGCAGTTCTTC CASNRGGNSYNEQFF
NA TRBJ2-3 TRBV23-1 TRBD1 TGCGCCAGCAGCCTGACAGGGGTCCCAGATACGCAGTATTTT CASSLTGVPDTQYF
NA TRBJ2-5 TRBV2 NA TGTGCCAGCATCGCGGGAACCCAAGAGACCCAGTACTTC CASIAGTQETQYF
NA TRBJ1-5 TRBV12-3/TRBV12-4 NA TGTGCCAGCAGTATGGACAGCTATCAGCCCCAGCATTTT CASSMDSYQPQHF
NA TRBJ2-7 TRBV7-2 NA TGTGCCAGCAGCTTATCGCGGGACTACGAGCAGTACTTC CASSLSRDYEQYF
once TRBJ1-2 TRBV5-4 NA TGTGCCAGCAGCTTAGACAGCTATGGCTACACCTTC CASSLDSYGYTF
NA TRBJ1-5 TRBV2 TRBD1 TGTGCCAGCAGCCGGGACAGGGTCGCCCAGCCCCAGCATTTT CASSRDRVAQPQHF
NA TRBJ2-1 TRBV6-5 NA TGTGCCAGCAGTTACTCGATTGGGCTAGCCAATGAGCAGTTCTTC CASSYSIGLANEQFF
NA TRBJ2-5 TRBV4-1 NA TGCGCCAGCAGCCAAGAGCGCCTACCGGGGGCCCAGTACTTC CASSQERLPGAQYF
NA TRBJ2-4 TRBV13 NA TGTGCCAGCAGCATACAGGGAGTAAACATTCAGTACTTC CASSIQGVNIQYF
NA TRBJ2-1 TRBV5-8 TRBD1 TGTGCCAGCAGGGACAGGGGGCCTTACAATGAGCAGTTCTTC CASRDRGPYNEQFF
NA TRBJ1-1 TRBV28 NA TGTGCCAGCAGTCGTCGTGTGAACACTGAAGCTTTCTTT CASSRRVNTEAFF
once TRBJ2-2 TRBV10-3 NA TGTGCCATCAGTGAGGCTGGGCCAAGGACCGGGGAGCTGTTTTTT CAISEAGPRTGELFF
NA TRBJ1-5 TRBV19 TRBD1 TGTGCCAGCACTCTCCAGGGACAGAGGTCCTATGGCAATCAGCCCCAGCATTTT CASTLQGQRSYGNQPQHF
NA TRBJ2-2 TRBV3-1/TRBV3-2 TRBD2 TGTGCCAGCAGCCCTGGAAAGACTAGCGGTTACACCGGGGAGCTGTTTTTT CASSPGKTSGYTGELFF
NA TRBJ1-3 TRBV3-1/TRBV3-2 NA TGTGCCAGCAGCCAAGTGATGGGCCGCTCTGGAAACACCATATATTTT CASSQVMGRSGNTIYF
NA TRBJ1-2 TRBV5-4 TRBD1 TGTGCCAGCAGCTTGCGGAGGGGGACAGGGCCTAACTATGGCTACACCTTC CASSLRRGTGPNYGYTF
NA TRBJ1-1 TRBV14 NA TGTGCCAGCAGCCAAGATTTGGACACAGCTTTCTTT CASSQDLDTAFF
NA TRBJ2-1 TRBV7-9 TRBD2 TGTGCCAGCAGCTTGGACCTAGCGACGGGGGGTGAGCAGTTCTTC CASSLDLATGGEQFF
NA TRBJ2-6 TRBV7-3 NA TGTGCCAGCGCCCTGAGCCCCCTTGGGGCCAACGTCCTGACTTTC CASALSPLGANVLTF
NA TRBJ2-1 TRBV30 NA TGTGCCTGGAGACCTCTGCGGAGCCAGGGCCTCAATGAGCAGTTCTTC CAWRPLRSQGLNEQFF
NA TRBJ1-2 TRBV4-1 TRBD1 TGCGCCAGCAGCCATAGCGGGGGACAGCCCTATGGCTACACCTTC CASSHSGGQPYGYTF
NA TRBJ2-1 TRBV24-1 TRBD1 TGTGCCACCAGTGACTTCACAGGGGAGACCTACAATGAGCAGTTCTTC CATSDFTGETYNEQFF
once TRBJ1-2 TRBV7-9 TRBD1 TGTGCCAGCAGCAGCTCAGGGGGGCCGGGAGGCTACACCTTC CASSSSGGPGGYTF
NA TRBJ2-7 TRBV27 NA TGTGCCAGCAGTTTATGGGGGCCATCCTACGAGCAGTACTTC CASSLWGPSYEQYF
NA TRBJ2-7 TRBV28 NA TGTGCCAGCACTCGCGGATCCACCTACGAGCAGTACTTC CASTRGSTYEQYF
NA TRBJ1-6 TRBV18 TRBD1 TGTGCCAGCTCACCAGGCCGGGACAGTAATTCACCCCTCCACTTT CASSPGRDSNSPLHF
NA TRBJ2-1 TRBV5-1 TRBD2 TGCGCCAGCAGCTTACTACGACTAGCGGATAGTGAGCAGTTCTTC CASSLLRLADSEQFF
NA TRBJ2-1 TRBV7-2 TRBD1 TGTGCCAGCAGCTCTACAGGGGGTCCCTACAATGAGCAGTTCTTC CASSSTGGPYNEQFF
once TRBJ1-1 TRBV11-3 TRBD1 TGTGCCAGCAGCGCGGGACAGGGGAAGGACACTGAAGCTTTCTTT CASSAGQGKDTEAFF
NA TRBJ2-1 TRBV5-4 TRBD2 TGTGCCAGCAGCTTGGGAGCGGGGCTGAACAATGAGCAGTTCTTC CASSLGAGLNNEQFF
NA TRBJ2-1 TRBV4-1 TRBD2 TGCGCCAGCAGCCAAGTCATAACTAGCGGGAGGGAATACAATGAGCAGTTCTTC CASSQVITSGREYNEQFF
NA TRBJ1-6 TRBV28 NA TGTGCCAGCAGTTTTAGCGTCTCACCCCTCCACTTT CASSFSVSPLHF
few TRBJ2-5 TRBV15 NA TGTGCCACCAGCAGAGATCTCGGGGGAGAAGAGACCCAGTACTTC CATSRDLGGEETQYF